Reported below is one TCR beta chain. The data originate from a study of blood T cell repertoires in COVID-19. As for the study in general: Spain, Italy and the United States supplied samples that represented acute and convalescent COVID-19. Nucleic acid was either cDNA or gDNA, and it came from T cells, B-cell-depleted T cells, or PBMCs.

Study processing details: Quantification of nucleated cells was approximated via reference gene primer amplification. Some clones are missing from TCRdb's copy, which holds only in-frame ones; the method was immunoSEQ multiplex PCR. That table gives V, J and clone size, and the DNA gave D and trimming. The data contain under 200,000 clones, around four fifths of them singletons. The source is a woman aged 60-75 years with acute or convalescent COVID-19. Sequenced sample: peripheral blood.

The chain's CDR3 is CASREGRTRNTEAFF. DNA for the CDR3: TGCGCCAGCAGGGAGGGGAGAACGCGAAACACTGAAGCTTTCTTT. The chain combines TRBV10-2 with TRBJ1-1, with D perhaps matching TRBD1 (5 bases). V gave up 6 bases and J gave up 2 bases, with 16 bases separating them. The CDR3 runs to 15 residues. Germline V gene lookup returns CDR1 WSHSY and CDR2 SAAADI.